Listed here are 23 T cell receptor beta chains from one sample, sequenced in a study of blood T cell repertoires in COVID-19. Produced via immunoSEQ multiplex PCR; TCRdb's table is partial and in-frame only. The profile covers about 70,000 clones, with 85% to 90% appearing a single time and approximately 4.6% taken by the ten largest. Sequences were obtained from peripheral blood. The receptor source for this set is a man older than 75 with acute or convalescent COVID-19.

The chain recombines TRBV2 with TRBJ1-6, with 11 positions matching TRBD1. The CDR3 spans 19 residues. V dropped 4 bases and J dropped 3; count of bases not matched to a gene: 11. Germline V gene sequence: CDR1 SNHLY, CDR2 FYNNEI. CDR3 sequence (DNA): TGTGCCAGCAGTGTGGTCTTGGGACAGGGGGGGAACTATAATTCACCCCTCCACTTT. Its translation is CASSVVLGQGGNYNSPLHF.

The genes are TRBV2 and TRBJ2-7; 7 positions match TRBD1. With V trimmed by 1 base and J by 3 bases, 9 bases remained unmatched. The CDR3 has 16 amino acids. Germline V gene lookup returns CDR1 SNHLY and CDR2 FYNNEI. CDR3 sequence: CASSEGLLDRSYEQYF. CDR3 nucleotide sequence: TGTGCCAGCAGTGAAGGTTTATTGGACAGGAGCTACGAGCAGTACTTC.

The chain has TRBV10-3 and TRBJ1-5; TRBD1 aligns across 10 bases. Germline loops: CDR1 ENHRY, CDR2 SYGVKD. The CDR3 runs to 15 residues. After removal of 4 bases from V and 7 bases from J, the junction contained 7 bases not matched to a gene. CDR3 sequence reads: CAISATGGAEQPQHF. In DNA, the CDR3 is TGTGCCATCAGTGCGACAGGGGGCGCGGAGCAGCCCCAGCATTTT.

In this sample, this clone turned up once. This rearrangement joins TRBV27 to TRBJ2-7; 9 nucleotides match TRBD1. Germline lookup yields CDR1 MNHEY and CDR2 SMNVEV (reference sequence). V trimming: 8 bases; J trimming: 3 bases; junction bases outside the gene matches: 8. CDR3 length equals 14 residues. CDR3 sequence: CASQALGQGYEQYF. The CDR3 DNA reads as TGTGCCAGCCAAGCACTGGGACAGGGCTACGAGCAGTACTTC.

The rearrangement joins TRBV7-2 to TRBJ2-3; possible D gene TRBD2, 6 bases. Germline V gene data show CDR1 as SGHTA and CDR2 as FQGNSA. The CDR3 extends over 15 amino acids. Trimming took 2 bases from V and 2 from J, leaving 11 bases between them. In nucleotides, the CDR3 is TGTGCCAGCAGCTTAAAGGAGCGGGTCACAGATACGCAGTATTTT. It specifies CASSLKERVTDTQYF.

This clone occurred a few times. The genes are TRBV5-1 and TRBJ2-6; unclear D gene. With 4 bases removed from V and 4 bases from J, the gap between germline ends came to 12 bases. The CDR3 runs to 15 residues. Germline V lookup: CDR1 SGHRS, CDR2 YFSETQ. The CDR3 loop reads CASSVQTGGANVLTF. CDR3 DNA: TGCGCCAGCAGCGTCCAAACCGGGGGGGCCAACGTCCTGACTTTC.

The chain employs TRBV6-5 and TRBJ2-7, with TRBD2 matching over 7 bases. Germline CDR1 reads MNHEY; CDR2 reads SVGAGI. The CDR3 extends over 14 amino acids. V was pared by 5 bases and J by 2 bases, with 6 bases of the junction left unmatched. For the CDR3, the DNA is TGTGCCAGCAGTCGCCAGGGAGGGACCTACGAGCAGTACTTC. Translating gives CASSRQGGTYEQYF.

V and J are TRBV28 and TRBJ1-2; TRBD1 agrees at 10 bases. Germline V lookup: CDR1 MDHEN, CDR2 SYDVKM. Trimming took 7 bases from V and 0 from J; bases not matched to a gene: 8. The CDR3 extends over 16 amino acids. The CDR3 loop reads CASTIDRGPSNYGYTF. The CDR3 DNA reads TGTGCCAGCACCATCGACAGGGGGCCTTCTAACTATGGCTACACCTTC.

This rearrangement joins TRBV10-3 to TRBJ2-3; unclear D gene. V lost 6 bases and J 0 bases, leaving 10 bases between the germline ends. Looked up from germline, CDR1 is ENHRY and CDR2 is SYGVKD. This CDR3 region has 14 residues. The CDR3 nucleotides read TGTGCCATCAGGGTGTTGCAGAGCACAGATACGCAGTATTTT. Translating it yields CAIRVLQSTDTQYF.

The rearrangement uses TRBV5-1 and TRBJ1-5; 11 bases line up with TRBD1. In germline, CDR1 is SGHRS, CDR2 YFSETQ. The CDR3 runs to 15 residues. Trimming removed 5 bases from V and 4 bases from J; junction bases left unmatched: 5. For the CDR3, the DNA is TGCGCCAGCAGTTTTGGACAGGGGGCGAATCAGCCCCAGCATTTT. This encodes CASSFGQGANQPQHF.

This clone was picked up one time. The gene calls are TRBV9 and TRBJ2-7; TRBD2 matches at 12 bases. Germline CDR1 and CDR2: SGDLS and YYNGEE. Trimming took 2 bases from V and 6 from J; bases not matched to a gene: 0. This CDR3 comprises 13 residues. As DNA, the CDR3 is TGTGCCAGCAGCGTGACTAGCGGGGGCGAGCAGTACTTC. Protein sequence: CASSVTSGGEQYF.

The chain recombines TRBV28 with TRBJ2-1, with 10 bases fitting TRBD2. The V gene end was trimmed by 5 bases and the J gene end by 10 bases; junction bases not matched to a gene: 17. The CDR3 is made up of 17 amino acids. Germline V gene data show CDR1 as MDHEN and CDR2 as SYDVKM. This CDR3 is CASSLLTGTSEIGEQFF. The CDR3 nucleotides are TGTGCCAGCAGTCTCCTGACCGGGACTAGCGAGATAGGAGAGCAGTTCTTC.

This rearrangement joins TRBV5-1 to TRBJ2-7; 10 nucleotides align to TRBD2. The ends lost 3 bases at V and 0 bases at J; junction bases unmatched: 0. The germline gives CDR1 SGHRS, CDR2 YFSETQ. This CDR3 comprises 14 residues. The CDR3 here is CASSWTSGSYEQYF. The DNA of the CDR3 is TGCGCCAGCAGCTGGACTAGCGGCTCCTACGAGCAGTACTTC.

V and J are TRBV4-3 and TRBJ2-7, with 9 bases lining up with TRBD1. With 1 base clipped from V and 5 bases from J, the junction kept 6 bases outside the gene matches. This CDR3 comprises 15 residues. The germline gives CDR1 LGHNA, CDR2 YSLEER. The CDR3 coding sequence is TGCGCCAGCAGCCAAGGTTGGACAGGGGAAGACGAGCAGTACTTC. It specifies CASSQGWTGEDEQYF.

The J gene is TRBJ2-7, the V gene TRBV3-1 (or the pseudogene TRBV3-2), with 11 nucleotides matching TRBD1. Trimming took 4 bases from V and 6 from J; bases not matched to a gene: 11. There are 16 residues in the CDR3. Germline V CDR1 and CDR2: LGHDT, YNNKEL (reference sequence). CDR3 nucleotide sequence: TGTGCCAGCAGCCGTGGGATCGGACAGGGGGCGGGCGAGCAGTACTTC. Its translation is CASSRGIGQGAGEQYF.

J is TRBJ1-1 and V is TRBV3-1 (or the pseudogene TRBV3-2); no definite D call. The germline gives CDR1 LGHDT, CDR2 YNNKEL (reference sequence). The V gene lost 6 bases and the J gene lost 3 bases, with 14 bases spanning the gap. The CDR3 extends over 14 amino acids. Here the CDR3 reads CASRREGPDTEAFF. CDR3 nucleotide sequence: TGTGCCAGCAGACGAGAGGGCCCGGACACTGAAGCTTTCTTT.

This rearrangement joins TRBV3-1 (or the pseudogene TRBV3-2) to TRBJ1-2; 7 bases fit TRBD1. CDR1 is LGHDT and CDR2 is YNNKEL in the germline V gene (reference sequence). CDR3 length: 15 residues. V lost 1 base to trimming and J lost 8 bases; unmatched junction nucleotides: 10. The CDR3 DNA reads as TGTGCCAGCAGCCAAGGGGGAACGGACAGGAGGGGCTACACCTTC. Its translation: CASSQGGTDRRGYTF.

The chain links TRBV28 to TRBJ2-2; D possibly corresponds to TRBD1 (5 bases). The germline V gene has CDR1 MDHEN and CDR2 SYDVKM. This CDR3 has 13 residues. The V and J ends lost 3 bases and 8 bases respectively, with 10 bases between them. This CDR3 is CASSFPQAGELFF. The CDR3 DNA reads as TGTGCCAGCAGTTTCCCACAGGCTGGGGAGCTGTTTTTT. Drawing the rest from reference TRBV28 and TRBJ2-2, the complete variable domain is DVKVTQSSRYLVKRTGEKVFLECVQDMDHENMFWYRQDPGLGLRLIYFSYDVKMKEKGDIPEGYSVSREKKERFSLILESASTNQTSMYLCASSFPQAGELFFGEGSRLTVL.

The rearrangement uses TRBV11-3 and TRBJ2-3; D is undetermined. Trimming took 5 bases from V and 1 from J, leaving 4 bases between them. This CDR3 contains 12 residues. The germline V gene has CDR1 SGHNT and CDR2 YENEEA. The CDR3 coding sequence is TGTGCCAGCAGCCCCGGCACAGATACGCAGTATTTT. This sequence encodes CASSPGTDTQYF.

This clone was recorded a few times. The chain is built from TRBV5-1 and TRBJ2-5; 9 bases line up with TRBD1. This CDR3 comprises 15 residues. After removal of 4 bases from V and 7 bases from J, the junction contained 11 bases not matched to a gene. The germline V gene encodes CDR1 SGHRS and CDR2 YFSETQ. The CDR3 loop reads CASSPDSGQGATQYF. CDR3 DNA sequence: TGCGCCAGCAGCCCAGATTCGGGACAGGGAGCGACCCAGTACTTC.

The chain couples TRBV15 to TRBJ1-6; D gene ambiguous. CDR3 length: 15 amino acids. V shed 0 bases and J shed 7 bases, with 10 bases lying between them. CDR1 is LNHNV and CDR2 is YYDKDF in the germline V gene (reference sequence). In nucleotides, the CDR3 is TGTGCCACCAGCAGAGATCGGGGATTAAATTCACCCCTCCACTTT. Residues: CATSRDRGLNSPLHF. The entire variable domain, with the rest obtained from reference TRBV15 and TRBJ1-6, is as follows: DAMVIQNPRYQVTQFGKPVTLSCSQTLNHNVMYWYQQKSSQAPKLLFHYYDKDFNNEADTPDNFQSRRPNTSFCFLDIRSPGLGDTAMYLCATSRDRGLNSPLHFGNGTRLTVT.

CDR3 region: CASSPRDRGHEQYF. CDR3 bases: TGTGCCAGCAGCCCCCGTGACAGGGGCCACGAGCAGTACTTC. This chain connects TRBV7-9 to TRBJ2-7, with 8 bases identical to TRBD1. Germline values: CDR1 SEHNR, CDR2 FQNEAQ (reference sequence). The V and J ends lost 5 bases and 5 bases, in that order; junction bases with no gene match: 8. The CDR3 extends over 14 amino acids.

The V gene is TRBV7-2, the J gene TRBJ1-1; D is uncertain. The V and J ends lost 0 bases and 2 bases respectively, with 10 bases between them. Germline V gene data show CDR1 as SGHTA and CDR2 as FQGNSA. The CDR3 sequence is 15 residues long. The CDR3 region has the DNA TGTGCCAGCAGCTTAGCAGGACTCCAAAACACTGAAGCTTTCTTT. Residues: CASSLAGLQNTEAFF.